This T cell receptor (beta chain) originates from a study of shared clonotypes between healthy human individuals. In regard to this clone: Other DNA sequences in the same sample also yield this CDR3.

Only in-frame clones appear in the TCRdb table, and some are missing; sequencing was by immunoSEQ multiplex PCR. The table shows about a million clones, with about 75% occurring only once. Trimming pared 2 bases from V and 4 bases from J, leaving 8 bases between. The V gene's germline CDR1 is SGHNT and CDR2 YENEEA. This CDR3 is built from 13 residues. Donors were Caucasian adults residing in Nashville, Tennessee, USA. This TCR was recovered from a man aged 18 to 29 in good health. The J gene is TRBJ2-5, the V gene TRBV11-3; D not resolved. The sequenced sample consisted of memory CD4+ T cells sorted from blood. The subset here: CD45RA-negative fraction. CDR3 DNA sequence: TGTGCCAGCAGCTTAAATCCCAGAGAGACCCAGTACTTC. It specifies CASSLNPRETQYF.